This T cell receptor beta chain is drawn from a study of graft-versus-host responses after intestinal transplantation. Turning to this clone: What it binds is not known.

Germline V gene data show CDR1 as MNHNY and CDR2 as SVGAGI (reference sequence). This CDR3 spans 16 amino acids. V gave up 10 bases and J gave up 6 bases, with 25 bases separating them. Findings and caveats of the study: The highest levels of circulating GvH clones went along with early declines in HvG clones after transplant.

Using immunoSEQ multiplex PCR, the repertoire was profiled, and TCRdb retains in-frame clones only, with some absent. The sample lists 86,000 or so clones, 85% to 95% seen once, with approximately 5.5% in the top ten. This TCR was recovered from a human donor who received an intestinal transplant. The input for sequencing was unstimulated CD8+ T cells sorted from spleen or lymph node cells, taken before intestinal transplant. J is TRBJ2-1 and V is TRBV6-6; weak D call: TRBD1 (5 bases). The CDR3 sequence is CATRQSLTDHFNEQFF. The CDR3 bases are TGTGCCACCAGACAGAGTCTGACTGATCACTTCAATGAGCAGTTCTTC.